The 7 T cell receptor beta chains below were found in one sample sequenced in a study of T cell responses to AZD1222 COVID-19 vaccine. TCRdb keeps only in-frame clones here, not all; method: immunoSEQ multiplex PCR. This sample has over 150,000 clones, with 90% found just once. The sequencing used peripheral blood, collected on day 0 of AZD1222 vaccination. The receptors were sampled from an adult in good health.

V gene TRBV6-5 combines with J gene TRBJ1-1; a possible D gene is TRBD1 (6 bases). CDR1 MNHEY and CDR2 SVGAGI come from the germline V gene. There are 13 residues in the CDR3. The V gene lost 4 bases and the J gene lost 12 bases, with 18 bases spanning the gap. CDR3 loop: CASSSAAGRGTFF. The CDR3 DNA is TGTGCCAGCAGTTCCGCCGCGGGCAGGGGAACTTTCTTT.

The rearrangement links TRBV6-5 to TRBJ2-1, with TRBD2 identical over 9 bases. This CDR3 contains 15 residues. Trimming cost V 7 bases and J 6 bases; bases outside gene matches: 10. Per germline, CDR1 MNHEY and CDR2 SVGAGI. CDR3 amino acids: CASTLAAGGRNEQFF. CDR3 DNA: TGTGCCAGCACCCTAGCGGCGGGGGGGCGCAATGAGCAGTTCTTC.

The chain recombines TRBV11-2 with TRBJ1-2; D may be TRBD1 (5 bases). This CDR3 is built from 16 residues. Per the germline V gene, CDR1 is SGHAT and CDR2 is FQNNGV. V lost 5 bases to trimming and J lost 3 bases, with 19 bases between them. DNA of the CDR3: TGTGCCAGCAGCCACTACCCTCCCCAGGGAGACTATGGCTACACCTTC. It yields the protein CASSHYPPQGDYGYTF.

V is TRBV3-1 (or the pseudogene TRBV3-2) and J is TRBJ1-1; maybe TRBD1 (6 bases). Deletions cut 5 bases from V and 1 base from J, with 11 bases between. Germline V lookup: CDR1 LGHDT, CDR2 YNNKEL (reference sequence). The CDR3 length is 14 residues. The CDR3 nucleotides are TGTGCCAGCAGCTCCTGGGACAAGAACACTGAAGCTTTCTTT. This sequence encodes CASSSWDKNTEAFF.

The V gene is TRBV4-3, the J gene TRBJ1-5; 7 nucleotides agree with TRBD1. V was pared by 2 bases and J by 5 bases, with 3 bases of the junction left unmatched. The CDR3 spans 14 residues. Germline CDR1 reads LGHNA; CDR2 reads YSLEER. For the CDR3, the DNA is TGCGCCAGCAGCCAAAGACAGGGCCATCAGCCCCAGCATTTT. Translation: CASSQRQGHQPQHF.

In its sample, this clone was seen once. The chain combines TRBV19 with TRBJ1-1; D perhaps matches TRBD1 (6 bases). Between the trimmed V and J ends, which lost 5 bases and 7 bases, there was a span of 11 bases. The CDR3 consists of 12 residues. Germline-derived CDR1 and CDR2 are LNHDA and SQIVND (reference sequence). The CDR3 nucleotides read TGTGCCAGTAGTTTCCGGACAGATGAAGCTTTCTTT. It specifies CASSFRTDEAFF.

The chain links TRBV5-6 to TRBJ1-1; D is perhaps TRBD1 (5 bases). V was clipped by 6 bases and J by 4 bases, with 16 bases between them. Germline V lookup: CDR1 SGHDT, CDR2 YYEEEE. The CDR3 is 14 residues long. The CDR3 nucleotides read TGTGCCAGCACTTGGGGACGGGGGGTCACTGAAGCTTTCTTT. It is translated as CASTWGRGVTEAFF.